Listed below are T cell receptor beta chains from one sample, sequenced in a study of human T cells and chemical hapten exposure. TCRdb reprocessed the RACE reads with MiXCR, giving one entry per CDR3 protein. The sample contains 380,000 or so distinct CDR3 sequences, roughly 4.8% of which appear only once. The sequences come from whole blood, collected in connection with sensitization to the hapten diphenylcyclopropenone (DPC). The receptors here all came from a woman aged 45-60 years with alopecia areata. Some clones in this sample may be carry-over from other donors' samples. The CDR3 runs from the conserved cysteine through the conserved F or W. Each record gives: J gene, V gene, CDR3 protein.

TRBJ1-3	TRBV28	CASSGDREGNTIYF
TRBJ1-3	TRBV5-6	CASSFQGRNSGNTIYF
TRBJ2-5	TRBV29-1	CSGHRDRGQTQYF
TRBJ1-2	TRBV9	CASSVGPLTGIGDGYTF
TRBJ2-3	TRBV5-6	CASSLTGGPTDTQYF
TRBJ2-7	TRBV12-3/TRBV12-4	CASSYGAGDEQYF
TRBJ2-3	TRBV20-1	CSAREPSGFSTDTQYF
TRBJ1-5	TRBV10-3	CAISESAEVRTQHF
TRBJ2-3	TRBV7-9	CASSPVERGTDTQYF
TRBJ2-7	TRBV13	CASSHRGRAGYEQYF
TRBJ1-5	TRBV27	CASSNRDRGQPQHF
TRBJ2-3	TRBV4-2	CASSPFTSGVVDTQYF
TRBJ2-3	TRBV7-2	CASSPRGSSGDTQYF
TRBJ1-6	TRBV6-6	CASSNPRDRGDNSPLHF
TRBJ1-2	TRBV29-1	CSVHQANYGYTF
TRBJ2-3	TRBV15	CATSRVGWADTQYF
TRBJ1-1	TRBV21-1	CASSSLGRGNTEAFF
TRBJ2-1	TRBV20-1	CSARDLSLFWGQFF
TRBJ1-1	TRBV6-1	CPQARPLNTEAFF
TRBJ1-5	TRBV3-1	CASSHQGGNQPQHF
TRBJ1-1	TRBV7-9	CGLMKGGLNTEAFF
TRBJ2-2	TRBV10-3	CAISEPPGELFF
TRBJ2-4	TRBV28	CASSLSEGKAKNIQYF
TRBJ2-3	TRBV12-3/TRBV12-4	CASRPGTRDTQYF
TRBJ2-7	TRBV4-2	CASSIGVGRGPTEQYF
TRBJ1-5	TRBV4-3	CASSQSVNQPQHF
TRBJ1-2	TRBV28	CASRSRQGDNYGYTF
TRBJ2-3	TRBV29-1	CSVGRTSGNQDTQYF
TRBJ2-7	TRBV5-1	CASSLDPRGGDEQYF
TRBJ2-5	TRBV20-1	CSAEGERRGETQYF
TRBJ1-2	TRBV25-1	CASSEGFPQGGYTF
TRBJ2-1	TRBV30	CAWEGLSYNEQFF
TRBJ1-1	TRBV6-1	CASSEGGFTWAFF
TRBJ1-1	TRBV28	CASSPPGTGGTEAFF
TRBJ1-4	TRBV2	CAGVGLNEKLFF
TRBJ2-1	TRBV4-3	CASSQERSGTSIYNEQFF
TRBJ1-1	TRBV6-2/TRBV6-3	CASSLHNRDRNTEAFF
TRBJ1-5	TRBV7-8	CASSLVFWDRGEPQHF